The TCR beta chain under discussion was sequenced for a study of T cells in Graves' hyperthyroidism and ophthalmopathy. General observations from the study: Blood shared most expanded thyroid clonotypes above 0.001.

TCR beta CDR3 region amplification was performed from RNA transcripts. The primer set for the first-round RT-PCR of the TCR CDR3 was HTBI. TCRdb analysed the multiplex PCR reads with MiXCR anew, one entry per CDR3 protein. The data hold 300,000 to 350,000 distinct CDR3 sequences, with roughly 18% observed a single time. Germline V lookup: CDR1 MNHNS, CDR2 SASEGT. This CDR3 is built from 16 residues. V lost 6 bases and J lost 4; bases outside the gene matches: 12. The study left out patients who had uncontrolled infection, other autoimmune disease, pregnancy or lactation. The authors obtained PBMCs from around 11 ml of fresh peripheral blood. Concerning this clonotype itself: Its antigen is not known.

This TCR was recovered from a woman between 40 and 55 years old with Graves' ophthalmopathy. This chain joins TRBV6-1 and TRBJ1-2, with 9 nucleotides matching TRBD1. Sequencing was carried out using blood. DNA for the CDR3: TGTGCCAGCAGGTTCACCGGGACAGGGCTTCTCTATGGCTACACCTTC. As protein: CASRFTGTGLLYGYTF.